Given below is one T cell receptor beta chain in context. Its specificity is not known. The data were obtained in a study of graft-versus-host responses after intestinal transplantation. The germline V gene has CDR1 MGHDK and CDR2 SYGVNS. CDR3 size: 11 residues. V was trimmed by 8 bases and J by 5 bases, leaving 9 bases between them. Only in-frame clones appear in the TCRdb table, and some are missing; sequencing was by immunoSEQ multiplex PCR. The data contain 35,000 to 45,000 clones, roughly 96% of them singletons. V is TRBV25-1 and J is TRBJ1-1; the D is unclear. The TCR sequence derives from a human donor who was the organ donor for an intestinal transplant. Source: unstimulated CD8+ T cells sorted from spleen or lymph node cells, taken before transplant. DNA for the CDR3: TGTGCCAGCCGGGCGGGGACTGAAGCTTTCTTT. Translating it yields CASRAGTEAFF. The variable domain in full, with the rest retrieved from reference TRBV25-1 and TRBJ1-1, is EADIYQTPRYLVIGTGKKITLECSQTMGHDKMYWYQQDPGMELHLIHYSYGVNSTEKGDLSSESTVSRIRTEHFPLTLESARPSHTSQYLCASRAGTEAFFGQGTRLTVV.